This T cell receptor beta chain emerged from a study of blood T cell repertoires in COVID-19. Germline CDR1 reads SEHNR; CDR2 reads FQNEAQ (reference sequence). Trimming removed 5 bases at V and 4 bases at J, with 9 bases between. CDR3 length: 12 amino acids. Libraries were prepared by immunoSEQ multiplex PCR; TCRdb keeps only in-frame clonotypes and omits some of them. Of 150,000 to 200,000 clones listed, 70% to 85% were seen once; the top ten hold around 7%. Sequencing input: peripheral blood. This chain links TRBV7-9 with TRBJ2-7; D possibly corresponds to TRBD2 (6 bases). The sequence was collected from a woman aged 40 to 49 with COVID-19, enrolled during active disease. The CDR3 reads CASSAGSYEQYF. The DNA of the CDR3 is TGTGCCAGCAGCGCCGGGAGTTACGAGCAGTACTTC.